These 30 T cell receptor beta chains were all obtained from the same sample, sequenced in a study of shared clonotypes between healthy human individuals. Produced via immunoSEQ multiplex PCR; TCRdb's table is partial and in-frame only. The sample comprises about 1.5 million clones, under 99% of which are singletons, and roughly 0.4% rests with the top ten. The sequencing sample was made of naive CD4+ T cells sorted from blood. Subset here: CD45RA+ positively selected. These receptors were obtained from a young man in good health.

The rearrangement uses TRBV2 and TRBJ2-1; the match to TRBD2 covers 7 bases. The CDR3 consists of 16 residues. CDR1 and CDR2 (germline): SNHLY, FYNNEI. Trimming cost V 4 bases and J 1 base; bases outside gene matches: 7. The CDR3 nucleotides are TGTGCCAGCAGTGTCCGCGGGAGTGGGTCCTACAATGAGCAGTTCTTC. It yields the protein CASSVRGSGSYNEQFF.

The chain recombines TRBV9 with TRBJ2-2, with D unresolved. CDR1 and CDR2 from the germline V gene are SGDLS and YYNGEE. This CDR3 region has 14 residues. V lost 0 bases and J 4 bases, leaving 7 bases between the germline ends. CDR3 in DNA: TGTGCCAGCAGCGTAGCTTCACGCACCGGGGAGCTGTTTTTT. Translating it yields CASSVASRTGELFF. The whole variable domain, remainder taken from reference TRBV9 and TRBJ2-2, is DSGVTQTPKHLITATGQRVTLRCSPRSGDLSVYWYQQSLDQGLQFLIQYYNGEERAKGNILERFSAQQFPDLHSELNLSSLELGDSALYFCASSVASRTGELFFGEGSRLTVL.

Concerning this clone: Other DNA sequences within the sample encode an identical CDR3. The chain's CDR3 is CASSLGQSSGANVLTF. Here the CDR3 DNA reads TGCGCCAGCAGCTTGGGACAGAGCTCTGGGGCCAACGTCCTGACTTTC. V and J are TRBV5-1 and TRBJ2-6; the D gene is possibly TRBD1 (5 bases). The CDR3 extends over 16 amino acids. Germline CDR1 reads SGHRS; CDR2 reads YFSETQ. The ends were cut back, 0 bases at V and 0 bases at J, with 7 bases in the middle. Filled out from reference TRBV5-1 and TRBJ2-6, the complete variable domain reads KAGVTQTPRYLIKTRGQQVTLSCSPISGHRSVSWYQQTPGQGLQFLFEYFSETQRNKGNFPGRFSGRQFSNSRSEMNVSTLELGDSALYLCASSLGQSSGANVLTFGAGSRLTVL.

This clone was observed a handful of times. Other nucleotide sequences from this sample produce the same CDR3. Here the CDR3 reads CASSLDSSTDTQYF. As DNA, the CDR3 is TGCGCCAGCAGCTTGGATAGTAGCACAGATACGCAGTATTTT. This rearrangement joins TRBV5-1 to TRBJ2-3; no firm D call. This CDR3 is built from 14 residues. The V end was cut by 0 bases, the J end by 0 bases, with 5 bases between. CDR1 SGHRS and CDR2 YFSETQ come from the germline V gene.

This clone was seen a single time. This chain uses TRBV29-1 with TRBJ2-7, with TRBD2 identical over 9 bases. Trimming removed 7 bases from V and 2 bases from J; junction bases left unmatched: 6. The CDR3 contains 13 residues. CDR1 and CDR2 (germline): SQVTM, ANQGSEA. The CDR3 reads CSAGPSGTYEQYF. The CDR3 DNA sequence: TGCAGCGCGGGTCCTAGCGGGACCTACGAGCAGTACTTC.

This clone was picked up a small number of times. The V call is TRBV27, the J call TRBJ2-7; D assignment may be TRBD1 or TRBD2 (5 bases each). This CDR3 region has 13 residues. Trimming left V 3 bases short and J 5 bases short, with 11 bases between. CDR1 is MNHEY and CDR2 is SMNVEV in the germline V gene (reference sequence). CDR3 DNA sequence: TGTGCCAGCAGTTTCCGGGACGGGGACGAGCAGTACTTC. It specifies CASSFRDGDEQYF.

This chain joins TRBV18 and TRBJ2-1; TRBD1 might be the D (5 bases). Germline values: CDR1 KGHSH, CDR2 LQKENI. V lost 4 bases, J lost 2 bases, and 9 bases lay in between. The CDR3 runs 14 residues. In DNA form, the CDR3 reads TGTGCCAGCTCACGTGACAGAACCTACAATGAGCAGTTCTTC. It is translated as CASSRDRTYNEQFF.

This clone was detected once. The chain is built from TRBV18 and TRBJ2-1; the match to TRBD2 covers 10 bases. The CDR3 is 14 residues long. With V trimmed by 7 bases and J by 6 bases, 6 bases remained unmatched. Per germline, CDR1 KGHSH and CDR2 LQKENI. CDR3 sequence (DNA): TGTGCCAGCTGCTTACTAGCGGGGCCCAATGAGCAGTTCTTC. This sequence encodes CASCLLAGPNEQFF.

V usage is TRBV7-2 and J usage is TRBJ2-1; D is unresolved. This CDR3 has 18 residues. CDR1 is SGHTA, CDR2 FQGNSA, per germline. V gave up 1 base and J gave up 0 bases, with 16 bases separating them. CDR3 in amino acids: CASSLVWSRLDSYNEQFF. CDR3 sequence (DNA): TGTGCCAGCAGCTTAGTGTGGAGTCGACTGGACTCCTACAATGAGCAGTTCTTC. Full variable domain (remainder filled in from reference TRBV7-2 and TRBJ2-1): GAGVSQSPSNKVTEKGKDVELRCDPISGHTALYWYRQSLGQGLEFLIYFQGNSAPDKSGLPSDRFSAERTGGSVSTLTIQRTQQEDSAVYLCASSLVWSRLDSYNEQFFGPGTRLTVL.

The chain couples TRBV27 to TRBJ1-1; 8 positions agree with TRBD1. The germline gives CDR1 MNHEY, CDR2 SMNVEV (reference sequence). The CDR3 is 15 residues long. Germline trimming cut 5 bases from V and 4 bases from J; bases unmatched to any gene: 9. Here the CDR3 DNA reads TGTGCCAGCAGTCCAGGCCGGACAGGGTTCACTGAAGCTTTCTTT. Translating gives CASSPGRTGFTEAFF.

This clone was observed a single time. CDR3 protein: CASTEGGKETQYF. Here the CDR3 DNA reads TGTGCCAGCACCGAGGGGGGCAAAGAGACCCAGTACTTC. The V call is TRBV5-4, the J call TRBJ2-5; tentatively, D is TRBD1 or TRBD2 (6 bases each). V shed 6 bases and J shed 3 bases, with 12 bases lying between them. This CDR3 spans 13 amino acids. Germline CDR1 and CDR2: SGHNT and YYREEE (reference sequence).

The V gene is TRBV18, the J gene TRBJ1-2; D call uncertain. V lost 1 base to trimming and J lost 0 bases, with 12 bases between them. Germline V gene sequence: CDR1 KGHSH, CDR2 LQKENI. There are 16 residues in the CDR3. CDR3 sequence: CASSPLPPQANYGYTF. The CDR3 DNA sequence: TGTGCCAGCTCACCACTACCGCCTCAAGCTAACTATGGCTACACCTTC.

V usage is TRBV7-2 and J usage is TRBJ2-5, with TRBD2 identical over 11 bases. Germline assignment: CDR1 SGHTA and CDR2 FQGNSA. The V gene end was trimmed by 0 bases and the J gene end by 8 bases; junction bases not matched to a gene: 14. CDR3 length: 18 amino acids. The CDR3 DNA reads as TGTGCCAGCAGCTTAGCAGTCTTGGGACTAGCGGAGAGGGGTACCCAGTACTTC. It encodes CASSLAVLGLAERGTQYF.

The rearrangement links TRBV19 to TRBJ1-5, with a tentative D call TRBD1 (5 bases). V was cut by 8 bases and J by 4 bases, with 12 bases left in between. Germline CDR1 and CDR2: LNHDA and SQIVND (reference sequence). There are 13 residues in the CDR3. The CDR3 bases are TGTGCCAGTCGGTTAGGGGTGAATCAGCCCCAGCATTTT. Amino acids: CASRLGVNQPQHF. Supplemented by reference TRBV19 and TRBJ1-5, the full variable domain reads DGGITQSPKYLFRKEGQNVTLSCEQNLNHDAMYWYRQDPGQGLRLIYYSQIVNDFQKGDIAEGYSVSREKKESFPLTVTSAQKNPTAFYLCASRLGVNQPQHFGDGTRLSIL.

V usage is TRBV28 and J usage is TRBJ2-1; TRBD2 aligns across 8 bases. The CDR3 loop spans 13 amino acids. The junction had 10 bases not matched to a gene; V was cut back by 6 bases and J by 12 bases. The germline V gene has CDR1 MDHEN and CDR2 SYDVKM. CDR3 loop: CASSHGLAQGQFF. The CDR3 DNA is TGTGCCAGCAGCCACGGACTAGCTCAAGGGCAGTTCTTC.

V gene TRBV5-1 combines with J gene TRBJ2-7; TRBD2 agrees at 8 bases. This CDR3 has 16 amino acids. Germline-derived CDR1 and CDR2 are SGHRS and YFSETQ. Germline trimming cut 4 bases from V and 3 bases from J; bases unmatched to any gene: 12. The CDR3 coding sequence is TGCGCCAGCAGCCCGCAAGGGCTAGCGGGTAACTACGAGCAGTACTTC. Translated, it gives CASSPQGLAGNYEQYF. Full variable domain (outside the CDR3, taken from reference TRBV5-1 and TRBJ2-7): KAGVTQTPRYLIKTRGQQVTLSCSPISGHRSVSWYQQTPGQGLQFLFEYFSETQRNKGNFPGRFSGRQFSNSRSEMNVSTLELGDSALYLCASSPQGLAGNYEQYFGPGTRLTVT.

The chain recombines TRBV5-6 with TRBJ2-7; 7 nucleotides align to TRBD1. This CDR3 has 14 residues. V dropped 4 bases and J dropped 0; count of bases not matched to a gene: 4. Germline-derived CDR1 and CDR2 are SGHDT and YYEEEE. The CDR3 reads CASSVDRISYEQYF. In DNA, the CDR3 is TGTGCCAGCAGCGTGGACAGGATCTCCTACGAGCAGTACTTC.

The genes are TRBV6-5 and TRBJ2-1, with D possibly TRBD2 on 6 matching bases. The germline V gene encodes CDR1 MNHEY and CDR2 SVGAGI. V lost 5 bases to trimming and J lost 0 bases, with 11 bases between them. This CDR3 has 15 amino acids. The CDR3 loop is CASSPGESSYNEQFF. CDR3 nucleotides: TGTGCCAGCAGTCCGGGGGAGAGCTCCTACAATGAGCAGTTCTTC.

In DNA, the CDR3 is TGTGCCAGCAGCAAAGGGACAGCAGGGAGCAATCAGCCCCAGCATTTT. Translated: CASSKGTAGSNQPQHF. The chain has TRBV28 and TRBJ1-5; TRBD1 matches at 7 bases. This CDR3 is built from 16 residues. With V trimmed by 6 bases and J by 1 base, 9 bases remained unmatched. Per the germline V gene, CDR1 is MDHEN and CDR2 is SYDVKM.

This sequence joins TRBV7-3 and TRBJ2-3; possible D gene TRBD2, 6 bases. The CDR3 is 15 residues long. Per the germline V gene, CDR1 is SGHTA and CDR2 is FQGTGA. V was pared by 1 base and J by 3 bases, with 11 bases between. CDR3 in amino acids: CASSLMGGVTDTQYF. DNA for the CDR3: TGTGCCAGCAGCTTAATGGGCGGGGTTACAGATACGCAGTATTTT.

V usage is TRBV5-1 and J usage is TRBJ2-7; a weak D match, TRBD1 (5 bases). The CDR3 length is 14 residues. Germline CDR1 reads SGHRS; CDR2 reads YFSETQ. Deletions cut 0 bases from V and 3 bases from J, with 10 bases between. The CDR3 sequence is CASSLARVSYEQYF. The CDR3 nucleotides read TGCGCCAGCAGCTTGGCCAGGGTAAGCTACGAGCAGTACTTC.

A single count supports this clone. The chain combines TRBV5-1 with TRBJ2-1; a weak D match, TRBD2 (7 bases). Germline values: CDR1 SGHRS, CDR2 YFSETQ. The length of the CDR3 is 17 residues. Trimming pared 4 bases from V and 1 base from J, leaving 18 bases between. The CDR3: CASSPPGRGVSYNEQFF. CDR3 bases: TGCGCCAGCAGCCCCCCTGGGAGGGGGGTGTCCTACAATGAGCAGTTCTTC.

The chain employs TRBV27 and TRBJ2-5, with D perhaps TRBD1 or TRBD2 (5 bases each). Germline V gene data show CDR1 as MNHEY and CDR2 as SMNVEV (reference sequence). With 8 bases removed from V and 0 bases from J, the gap between germline ends came to 16 bases. There are 15 residues in the CDR3. CDR3 DNA sequence: TGTGCCAGCGGCCGAGGGGCAAAGTACCAAGAGACCCAGTACTTC. Residues: CASGRGAKYQETQYF.

About this clone: The sample carries other DNA sequences with the same CDR3. The chain has TRBV7-9 and TRBJ2-6; D unresolved. CDR1 SEHNR and CDR2 FQNEAQ come from the germline V gene (reference sequence). The ends were cut back, 5 bases at V and 4 bases at J, with 6 bases in the middle. The CDR3 is 13 residues long. The CDR3 sequence: CASSLVGANVLTF. As DNA, the CDR3 is TGTGCCAGCAGCCTAGTAGGGGCCAACGTCCTGACTTTC.

The rearrangement links TRBV2 to TRBJ2-5; perhaps TRBD2 as D (5 bases). V lost 8 bases and J lost 0, with 7 bases in between. Germline V CDR1 and CDR2: SNHLY, FYNNEI. The CDR3 is 12 residues long. The CDR3 loop is CASREDQETQYF. For the CDR3, the DNA is TGTGCCAGCCGGGAAGACCAAGAGACCCAGTACTTC.

V usage is TRBV10-2 and J usage is TRBJ1-2; no definite D call. The CDR3 has 11 residues. The V and J ends lost 6 bases and 4 bases respectively, with 6 bases between them. Germline V CDR1 and CDR2: WSHSY, SAAADI. The CDR3 nucleotides are TGCGCCAGCAGGGGTACCTATGGCTACACCTTC. It is translated as CASRGTYGYTF.

The chain combines TRBV9 with TRBJ2-1; 7 bases match TRBD1. Germline values: CDR1 SGDLS, CDR2 YYNGEE. After removal of 0 bases from V and 3 bases from J, the junction contained 3 bases not matched to a gene. This CDR3 has 15 amino acids. CDR3 sequence reads: CASSVARTGYNEQFF. The CDR3 nucleotides are TGTGCCAGCAGCGTAGCCCGGACAGGCTACAATGAGCAGTTCTTC.

CDR3 nucleotides: TGTGCCAGCAGCGCCTCTACGGGGACGATAAATGGCTACACCTTC. This encodes CASSASTGTINGYTF. J is TRBJ1-2 and V is TRBV6-4; D perhaps matches TRBD1 (5 bases). V was cut by 6 bases and J by 6 bases, with 20 bases left in between. CDR1 and CDR2 from the germline V gene are MRHNA and SNTAGT. The CDR3 is 15 amino acids.

The chain couples TRBV27 to TRBJ1-5; 7 bases line up with TRBD1. The CDR3 spans 15 residues. V was pared by 5 bases and J by 2 bases, with 6 bases of the junction left unmatched. Germline V gene sequence: CDR1 MNHEY, CDR2 SMNVEV (reference sequence). CDR3 DNA sequence: TGTGCCAGCAGTCCAAACAGGGGCCGCAATCAGCCCCAGCATTTT. Protein product: CASSPNRGRNQPQHF.

V is TRBV5-7 and J is TRBJ2-7; D is unresolved. TRBV5-7 carries the ORF label, with uncertain function. The length of the CDR3 is 14 residues. V lost 2 bases and J lost 3, with 12 bases in between. CDR3 DNA sequence: TGTGCCAGCAGCTTTGGCGTCTTGATCTACGAGCAGTACTTC. It translates to CASSFGVLIYEQYF.